This T cell receptor beta chain came from a study of T cells after yellow fever vaccination (dated by TCRdb to the late 2010s). As for the study more broadly: Libraries from fractions with low cell numbers were prepared with the SMART-Seq v4 Ultra Low Input RNA kit. Two healthy male donors, one aged 18 to 30 and one aged 30 to 40 years, were included in the cohort. To track T-cell clones before and after primary and booster YFV17D yellow fever vaccination, bulk TCR alpha and beta repertoires were sequenced longitudinally. Bulk PBMC replicates and cell subsets were isolated from blood drawn at multiple timepoints before and after both primary and secondary immunization. Points the paper makes about the study in general: Because only a couple of donors were included in the study, the extent to which the findings can be generalized is limited. Because abundant contaminating clonotypes from the bulk population could be contained in FACS-sorted repertoires, computational filtering was required. After the booster, most of the clones that had expanded following primary vaccination were detected again (just under 97% of CD4 and roughly 88% of CD8), which suggests that memory was broadly maintained. Compared with the primary T-cell response, the secondary T-cell response was weaker but faster, peaking on day 5 rather than day 15. A small share of clonotypes occurred in both CD4 and CD8 compartments, likely arising from convergent recombination.

Explained via the paper, the treatment or condition label denotes: live attenuated yellow fever vaccine strain. At each blood-draw timepoint, two biological replicates of bulk PBMCs were collected. PBMCs were isolated from peripheral blood using a standard Ficoll-Paque protocol. TriZol was used to extract RNA from bulk PBMCs, CD4 and CD8 fractions, and dextramer-positive and dextramer-negative fractions. Synthesis of TCR cDNA relied on 5'RACE template switching, a step that introduced a universal primer site along with unique molecular identifiers. Priming of cDNA synthesis was performed from both the TCR alpha and TCR beta constant segments. Two PCR steps were used to amplify libraries, with sample barcodes and sequencing adapters being added in the second step. Sequencing of the libraries was done on either Illumina HiSeq 2500 (2x100 bp) or NovaSeq (2x150 bp). As for how the authors treated the data: MIGEC was used to demultiplex reads and collapse the reads into UMI consensus sequences, and MiXCR was used for V(D)J alignment. Vaccine-responding clonotypes were identified with edgeR using replicate PBMC samples, with FDR below 0.01 and a log2 fold change above 5 up to day 15 being required. Bulk clonotypes were assigned CD4 or CD8 identity according to which sequenced CD4 or CD8 repertoire held them at higher abundance. The public sequencing data were trimmed at Q25 with fastp and processed into clonotypes with MiXCR by TCRdb, which kept only in-frame beta chains. Every CDR3 protein is listed once, alongside the most common genes and DNA of its rows. For this entry, the V and J calls and clone size follow TCRdb and not the study's own pipeline. The sample table lists fewer than 450,000 distinct CDR3 sequences, about 7.8% of them with a count of one. The ten largest clones add up to roughly a sixth of the sample.

Spanning cysteine to phenylalanine, the CDR3 consists of 15 amino acids. Only the CDR3 region is kept as DNA, spanning 45 bases read in frame from base 1. Based on the germline V gene, the CDR1 and CDR2 sequences are SGHVS and FQNEAQ. V drops 0 bases and J drops 6 bases, leaving 13 bases in between. This clonotype came up many times. It has no known antigen specificity. Base qualities are not at hand, and no much larger clone is one base apart. Sequenced here: PBMCs, sampled roughly seven weeks after the first yellow fever vaccination. The rearranged chain carries TRBV7-8 and TRBJ2-3; the D gene may be TRBD1 or TRBD2, since each aligns over 6 bases. The receptor comes from a man between 18 and 35 years old who received the YFV17D yellow fever vaccine. The CDR3: CASSLAKGGRDTQYF. The nucleotide sequence is given as TGTGCCAGCAGCTTAGCCAAGGGGGGACGCGATACGCAGTATTTT.